The 25 T cell receptor beta chains given below trace back to one sample, sequenced in a study of T cell responses to AZD1222 COVID-19 vaccine. TCRdb's table, derived via immunoSEQ multiplex PCR, lists solely in-frame clones and lacks some. The sample includes about 140,000 clones, about 86% of them seen just once. The sample consisted of peripheral blood, taken 28 days after the second AZD1222 dose. The receptor set was obtained from an adult who received the AZD1222 COVID-19 vaccine.

The chain has TRBV13 and TRBJ2-3; 8 bases map to TRBD2. Germline V gives CDR1 PRHDT, CDR2 FYEKMQ (reference sequence). V was clipped by 3 bases and J by 2 bases; unmatched bases: 4. The CDR3 has 15 amino acids. DNA for the CDR3: TGTGCCAGCAGCTTTCAAGCGGGGGTCACAGATACGCAGTATTTT. It specifies CASSFQAGVTDTQYF. The complete variable domain, with remaining parts taken from reference TRBV13 and TRBJ2-3, reads AAGVIQSPRHLIKEKRETATLKCYPIPRHDTVYWYQQGPGQDPQFLISFYEKMQSDKGSIPDRFSAQQFSDYHSELNMSSLELGDSALYFCASSFQAGVTDTQYFGPGTRLTVL.

The rearrangement links TRBV21-1 to TRBJ2-3; the table assigns TRBD1, which was not confirmed against the DNA. TRBV21-1 is flagged as a pseudogene. This CDR3 comprises 18 residues. CDR3 DNA sequence: TGTGCCAGCAGCAAACGTCCGGGACAAGTACGCCCCACAGATACGCAGTATTTT. This codes for CASSKRPGQVRPTDTQYF.

The V gene is TRBV7-2, the J gene TRBJ2-1; 11 bases are a match to TRBD2. CDR3 length: 15 amino acids. Germline V gene lookup returns CDR1 SGHTA and CDR2 FQGNSA. J lost 15 bases, V lost 4 bases, and 14 bases had no gene match. CDR3 DNA sequence: TGTGCCAGCAGCTCCGTACAGAGACTAGCGGGATTTCTGTTCTTC. This sequence encodes CASSSVQRLAGFLFF.

The chain couples TRBV10-3 to TRBJ1-6, with D unresolved. The CDR3 loop spans 15 amino acids. V lost 3 bases and J 5 bases, leaving 11 bases between the germline ends. From germline, CDR1 is ENHRY and CDR2 SYGVKD. CDR3 loop: CAISDWNSNNSPLHF. The DNA for the CDR3 is TGTGCCATCAGTGATTGGAACAGCAATAATTCACCCCTCCACTTT.

This clone has only a few counts. The V and J genes are TRBV4-1 and TRBJ2-1, with D unclear. Germline CDR1 reads MGHRA; CDR2 reads YSYEKL. This CDR3 is 13 amino acids long. Trimming shortened V by 4 bases and J by 5 bases, and 9 bases separated the two germline ends. The CDR3 DNA reads TGCGCCAGCAGCCCCGTCGCACACAATGAGCAGTTCTTC. Its translation is CASSPVAHNEQFF.

This rearrangement joins TRBV28 to TRBJ1-2; possibly TRBD1 for D (6 bases). This CDR3 has 20 residues. Germline CDR1 MDHEN, CDR2 SYDVKM. Trimming took 0 bases from V and 3 from J, leaving 26 bases between them. The CDR3 DNA sequence: TGTGCCAGCAGTTTATGCCCTGCCTTGGGGGGCACCCGACCGGACTATGGCTACACCTTC. Translating gives CASSLCPALGGTRPDYGYTF.

The CDR3 reads CASSPRTAQPGDTQYF. The CDR3 nucleotides read TGCGCCAGCAGCCCGAGGACCGCCCAGCCAGGTGATACGCAGTATTTT. This chain uses TRBV4-1 with TRBJ2-3, with D hard to call. Germline V gene sequence: CDR1 MGHRA, CDR2 YSYEKL. The CDR3 contains 16 residues. The V end was cut by 4 bases, the J end by 6 bases, with 20 bases between.

In its sample, this clone was seen once. The V gene is TRBV10-3, the J gene TRBJ2-7; 8 bases line up with TRBD2. This CDR3 is built from 16 residues. The V and J ends lost 2 bases and 4 bases, in that order; junction bases with no gene match: 10. Germline V gives CDR1 ENHRY, CDR2 SYGVKD. Here the CDR3 reads CAISEAGRSGGYEQYF. The CDR3 DNA is TGTGCCATCAGTGAGGCCGGGCGCAGCGGGGGATACGAGCAGTACTTC.

V usage is TRBV5-1 and J usage is TRBJ1-1; tentative D call: TRBD1 (5 bases). Trimming took 5 bases from V and 4 from J, leaving 12 bases between them. This CDR3 has 13 amino acids. The germline V gene encodes CDR1 SGHRS and CDR2 YFSETQ. CDR3 sequence (DNA): TGCGCCAGCAGTCTCCCCGGGGGCACTGAAGCTTTCTTT. It yields the protein CASSLPGGTEAFF.

V usage is TRBV4-1 and J usage is TRBJ1-5; D is unresolved. From germline, CDR1 is MGHRA and CDR2 YSYEKL. This CDR3 has 19 amino acids. V gave up 0 bases and J gave up 2 bases, with 20 bases separating them. This CDR3 reads CASSQDGDFDIGGNQPQHF. CDR3 coding DNA: TGCGCCAGCAGCCAAGACGGAGATTTCGACATCGGGGGCAATCAGCCCCAGCATTTT.

The chain uses TRBV5-1 and TRBJ2-6, with 9 bases lining up with TRBD2. The germline gives CDR1 SGHRS, CDR2 YFSETQ. After removal of 6 bases from V and 2 bases from J, the junction contained 9 bases not matched to a gene. The CDR3 has 17 amino acids. CDR3 nucleotides: TGCGCCAGCATCCCCGGGACTAGCAGGGCTGGGGCCAACGTCCTGACTTTC. It yields the protein CASIPGTSRAGANVLTF.

CDR3 sequence: CASSYRGGNEQFF. In DNA, the CDR3 is TGTGCCAGCAGTTACAGGGGCGGCAATGAGCAGTTCTTC. The chain carries TRBV6-5 and TRBJ2-1, with TRBD1 as a possible D gene (5 bases). V lost 2 bases and J 6 bases, leaving 8 bases between the germline ends. Germline V gene sequence: CDR1 MNHEY, CDR2 SVGAGI. This CDR3 spans 13 amino acids.

J is TRBJ2-2 and V is TRBV9; D is undetermined. Germline-derived CDR1 and CDR2 are SGDLS and YYNGEE. The V and J ends lost 0 bases and 4 bases respectively, with 13 bases between them. The CDR3 extends over 16 amino acids. CDR3: CASSVANRAGTGELFF. The CDR3 region has the DNA TGTGCCAGCAGCGTAGCTAATCGAGCTGGCACCGGGGAGCTGTTTTTT.

CDR3 sequence: CAWKGQSDQPQHF. The CDR3 DNA follows: TGTGCCTGGAAGGGACAGAGCGATCAGCCCCAGCATTTT. J is TRBJ1-5 and V is TRBV30; 7 bases are shared with TRBD1. Losses at the gene ends were 4 bases for V and 5 bases for J; bases not matched to a gene: 5. Germline V gives CDR1 GTSNPN, CDR2 SVGIG (reference sequence). The CDR3 is 13 amino acids. Looking up the rest from reference TRBV30 and TRBJ1-5 gives the full variable domain: SQTIHQWPATLVQPVGSPLSLECTVEGTSNPNLYWYRQAAGRGLQLLFYSVGIGQISSEVPQNLSASRPQDRQFILSSKKLLLSDSGFYLCAWKGQSDQPQHFGDGTRLSIL.

The sample holds a few counts of this clone. The rearrangement joins TRBV11-2 to TRBJ2-1; 11 bases are a match to TRBD2. Germline V gene data show CDR1 as SGHAT and CDR2 as FQNNGV. There are 17 residues in the CDR3. With 2 bases clipped from V and 8 bases from J, the junction kept 11 bases outside the gene matches. CDR3 residues: CASSLTPTRLAGHEQFF. The CDR3 nucleotides are TGTGCCAGCAGCTTAACCCCGACTCGACTAGCGGGGCATGAGCAGTTCTTC.

The chain couples TRBV5-1 to TRBJ2-2; 11 bases line up with TRBD1. Per the germline V gene, CDR1 is SGHRS and CDR2 is YFSETQ. V dropped 5 bases and J dropped 4; count of bases not matched to a gene: 4. This CDR3 has 15 residues. The CDR3 loop is CASRRTGGVTGELFF. The CDR3 nucleotides are TGCGCCAGCAGAAGGACAGGGGGCGTCACCGGGGAGCTGTTTTTT. Variable domain in full (rest from reference TRBV5-1 and TRBJ2-2): KAGVTQTPRYLIKTRGQQVTLSCSPISGHRSVSWYQQTPGQGLQFLFEYFSETQRNKGNFPGRFSGRQFSNSRSEMNVSTLELGDSALYLCASRRTGGVTGELFFGEGSRLTVL.

This clone was observed a handful of times. The rearrangement uses TRBV12-5 and TRBJ2-7; D remains ambiguous. Deletions cut 1 base from V and 3 bases from J, with 10 bases between. Germline CDR1 reads LGHNT; CDR2 reads FRNRAP. The CDR3 is made up of 14 amino acids. In nucleotides, the CDR3 is TGTGCTAGTGGTTTGGGTGCAACAAACTACGAGCAGTACTTC. The encoded protein is CASGLGATNYEQYF.

J is TRBJ1-1 and V is TRBV28; the match to TRBD1 covers 8 bases. The CDR3 extends over 16 amino acids. Looked up from germline, CDR1 is MDHEN and CDR2 is SYDVKM. The ends lost 3 bases at V and 0 bases at J; junction bases unmatched: 6. CDR3 in DNA: TGTGCCAGCAGTTTCCTTAAGGGACAGGTGAACACTGAAGCTTTCTTT. This encodes CASSFLKGQVNTEAFF. Together with reference TRBV28 and TRBJ1-1, the CDR3 gives the full variable domain: DVKVTQSSRYLVKRTGEKVFLECVQDMDHENMFWYRQDPGLGLRLIYFSYDVKMKEKGDIPEGYSVSREKKERFSLILESASTNQTSMYLCASSFLKGQVNTEAFFGQGTRLTVV.

This clone was observed a single time. The J gene is TRBJ2-5, the V gene TRBV2, with a tentative D call TRBD2 (5 bases). The CDR3 length is 13 residues. CDR1 and CDR2 from the germline V gene are SNHLY and FYNNEI. The ends were cut back, 6 bases at V and 3 bases at J, with 11 bases in the middle. CDR3 sequence reads: CASSQDYEETQYF. CDR3 nucleotide sequence: TGTGCCAGCAGCCAAGACTATGAAGAGACCCAGTACTTC.

CDR3 region: CASSGRATDTQYF. Here the CDR3 DNA reads TGCGCCAGCAGCGGGAGGGCCACAGATACGCAGTATTTT. The chain has TRBV5-1 and TRBJ2-3; 7 nucleotides match TRBD2. This CDR3 has 13 residues. Germline trimming cut 4 bases from V and 2 bases from J; bases unmatched to any gene: 1. Germline CDR1 reads SGHRS; CDR2 reads YFSETQ.

The chain is built from TRBV28 and TRBJ2-2; D is uncertain. The CDR3 is 16 residues long. Per the germline V gene, CDR1 is MDHEN and CDR2 is SYDVKM. With 2 bases removed from V and 3 bases from J, the gap between germline ends came to 13 bases. Here the CDR3 DNA reads TGTGCCAGCAGTTTAGGATGGCAGGTGTACACCGGGGAGCTGTTTTTT. Amino acids: CASSLGWQVYTGELFF. Together with reference TRBV28 and TRBJ2-2, the CDR3 gives the full variable domain: DVKVTQSSRYLVKRTGEKVFLECVQDMDHENMFWYRQDPGLGLRLIYFSYDVKMKEKGDIPEGYSVSREKKERFSLILESASTNQTSMYLCASSLGWQVYTGELFFGEGSRLTVL.

The J gene is TRBJ2-2, the V gene TRBV6-2 or TRBV6-3; D not resolved. V lost 0 bases and J lost 3, with 8 bases in between. The length of the CDR3 is 15 residues. Looked up from germline, CDR1 is MNHEY and CDR2 is SVGEGT. CDR3 protein: CASSYSYSYTGELFF. CDR3 bases: TGTGCCAGCAGTTACTCGTACAGCTACACCGGGGAGCTGTTTTTT.

J is TRBJ1-3 and V is TRBV5-1, with a possible D match to TRBD1 (6 bases). The V gene lost 7 bases and the J gene lost 4 bases, with 9 bases spanning the gap. The CDR3 is 12 residues long. Looked up from germline, CDR1 is SGHRS and CDR2 is YFSETQ. The CDR3 sequence is CASGGSGNTIYF. The CDR3, as DNA: TGCGCCAGCGGGGGCTCGGGAAACACCATATATTTT. Full variable domain (outside the CDR3, taken from reference TRBV5-1 and TRBJ1-3): KAGVTQTPRYLIKTRGQQVTLSCSPISGHRSVSWYQQTPGQGLQFLFEYFSETQRNKGNFPGRFSGRQFSNSRSEMNVSTLELGDSALYLCASGGSGNTIYFGEGSWLTVV.

The V call is TRBV5-1, the J call TRBJ1-1; D is ambiguous. Trimming left V 6 bases short and J 1 base short, with 13 bases between. Looked up from germline, CDR1 is SGHRS and CDR2 is YFSETQ. The CDR3 runs to 14 residues. The CDR3 spells CASTTLDGNTEAFF. The CDR3 coding sequence is TGCGCCAGCACCACCTTGGACGGGAACACTGAAGCTTTCTTT.

This rearrangement joins TRBV5-6 to TRBJ2-5; 7 positions agree with TRBD2. J was trimmed by 2 bases and V by 5 bases; bases with no gene match: 12. The CDR3 is 16 amino acids. Germline V gene data show CDR1 as SGHDT and CDR2 as YYEEEE. The CDR3 DNA reads TGTGCCAGCAGGGATTCGGGGAGGGAAGTGCAAGAGACCCAGTACTTC. Amino acid sequence: CASRDSGREVQETQYF.